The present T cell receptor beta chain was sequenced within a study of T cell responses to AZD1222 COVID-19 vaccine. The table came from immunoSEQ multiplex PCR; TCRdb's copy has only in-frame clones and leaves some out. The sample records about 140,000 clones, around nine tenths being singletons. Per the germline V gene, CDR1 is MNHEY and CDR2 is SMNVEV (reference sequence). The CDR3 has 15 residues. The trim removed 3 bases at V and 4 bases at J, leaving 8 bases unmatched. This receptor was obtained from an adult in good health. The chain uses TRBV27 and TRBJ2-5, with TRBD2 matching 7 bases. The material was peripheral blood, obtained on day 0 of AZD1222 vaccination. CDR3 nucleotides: TGTGCCAGCAGTTTCTGGCGGGAGAAGGGAGAGACCCAGTACTTC. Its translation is CASSFWREKGETQYF.